Shown below are 14 T cell receptor beta chains from a single sample sequenced in a study of radiotherapy plus CTLA-4 blockade in lung cancer. Data came from immunoSEQ multiplex PCR; TCRdb stores just in-frame clones and leaves some out. The sample shows around 82,000 clones, 78% of them seen only once. Specimen: peripheral blood, collected from a patient treated with radiotherapy plus ipilimumab. The receptors stem from a human donor with non-small cell lung cancer whose response to radiotherapy plus ipilimumab could not be evaluated. Some clones in this sample may be carry-over from other donors' samples.

The chain uses TRBV25-1 and TRBJ2-3, with 11 bases that match TRBD1. The CDR3 spans 16 residues. CDR1 and CDR2 from the germline V gene are MGHDK and SYGVNS. Germline trimming cut 3 bases from V and 3 bases from J; bases unmatched to any gene: 5. The CDR3 reads CASSDPGTGGTDTQYF. The CDR3 nucleotides read TGTGCCAGCAGTGACCCCGGGACAGGGGGGACAGATACGCAGTATTTT. Full variable domain (missing parts from reference TRBV25-1 and TRBJ2-3): EADIYQTPRYLVIGTGKKITLECSQTMGHDKMYWYQQDPGMELHLIHYSYGVNSTEKGDLSSESTVSRIRTEHFPLTLESARPSHTSQYLCASSDPGTGGTDTQYFGPGTRLTVL.

The chain employs TRBV7-9 and TRBJ2-2, with D maybe TRBD1 (5 bases). Germline V gene data show CDR1 as SEHNR and CDR2 as FQNEAQ (reference sequence). CDR3 size: 15 residues. The germline V and J ends were trimmed by 1 base and 5 bases, with 11 bases remaining between them. CDR3 region: CASSLVQGDTGELFF. The CDR3 DNA is TGTGCCAGCAGCTTAGTTCAGGGCGATACCGGGGAGCTGTTTTTT. The variable domain in full, with the rest retrieved from reference TRBV7-9 and TRBJ2-2, is DTGVSQNPRHKITKRGQNVTFRCDPISEHNRLYWYRQTLGQGPEFLTYFQNEAQLEKSRLLSDRFSAERPKGSFSTLEIQRTEQGDSAMYLCASSLVQGDTGELFFGEGSRLTVL.

The chain employs TRBV7-2 and TRBJ1-1, with 8 positions matching TRBD1. J lost 5 bases, V lost 3 bases, and 14 bases had no gene match. CDR1 is SGHTA, CDR2 FQGNSA, per germline. The CDR3 has 17 amino acids. The CDR3 loop is CASSFLVIRGLGTEAFF. For the CDR3, the DNA is TGTGCCAGCAGCTTCTTGGTAATCAGGGGGCTGGGAACTGAAGCTTTCTTT.

The genes are TRBV4-2 and TRBJ1-2, with 7 bases lining up with TRBD1. V dropped 1 base and J dropped 5; count of bases not matched to a gene: 4. This CDR3 region has 14 residues. The germline gives CDR1 LGHNA, CDR2 YNFKEQ. In nucleotides, the CDR3 is TGTGCCAGCAGCCAAGTAGAGGGACAGTATGGCTACACCTTC. Translated: CASSQVEGQYGYTF.

The V and J genes are TRBV9 and TRBJ2-4; D not certain. Germline V CDR1 and CDR2: SGDLS, YYNGEE. The CDR3 covers 15 residues. V was shortened by 3 bases and J by 3 bases, with 13 bases between the two germline ends. DNA for the CDR3: TGTGCCAGCAGCGAGACACCCTTAAGCAAAAACATTCAGTACTTC. Translation gives CASSETPLSKNIQYF.

The CDR3 sequence: CAEAPGTNSQETQYF. CDR3 nucleotides: TGTGCCGAGGCCCCAGGGACAAACTCGCAAGAGACCCAGTACTTC. V is TRBV10-3 and J is TRBJ2-5, with a tentative D call TRBD1 (6 bases). Germline V gives CDR1 ENHRY, CDR2 SYGVKD. The CDR3 has 15 residues. Trimming took off 11 bases at V and 2 bases at J, with 21 bases between the two ends.

In this sample, this clone turned up once. The chain uses TRBV2 and TRBJ2-1; 12 bases fit TRBD2. V shed 0 bases, J shed 7 bases, and the junction held 4 bases outside the gene matches. The CDR3 is made up of 16 amino acids. Germline assignment: CDR1 SNHLY and CDR2 FYNNEI. Here the CDR3 reads CASSEALAGGLNEQFF. The CDR3 DNA follows: TGTGCCAGCAGTGAAGCCCTAGCGGGGGGGCTTAATGAGCAGTTCTTC.

This rearrangement joins TRBV5-1 to TRBJ2-2; tentatively, D is TRBD1 (6 bases). Germline V gene sequence: CDR1 SGHRS, CDR2 YFSETQ. V lost 5 bases, J lost 4 bases, and 15 bases lay in between. This CDR3 is built from 15 residues. CDR3 bases: TGCGCCAGCAGTCCCTGGACAGTAGGCACCGGGGAGCTGTTTTTT. It translates to CASSPWTVGTGELFF.

The chain employs TRBV7-2 and TRBJ2-5; 9 bases fit TRBD1. The last part of the DNA fits TRBJ2-7 better; the J call may be wrong. The germline V gene encodes CDR1 SGHTA and CDR2 FQGNSA. The CDR3 totals 15 residues. Here the CDR3 DNA reads TGTGCCAGCAGCTCTACCGGGACAGGGCCCTACGAGCAGTACTTC. This gives the protein CASSSTGTGPYEQYF.

This chain links TRBV2 with TRBJ2-7; D perhaps matches TRBD2 (7 bases). The CDR3 sequence is 14 residues long. Germline lookup yields CDR1 SNHLY and CDR2 FYNNEI. V shed 7 bases and J shed 3 bases, with 16 bases lying between them. This CDR3 is CASTRPGGYYEQYF. Written as DNA, the CDR3 is TGTGCCAGCACCCGACCGGGGGGCTACTACGAGCAGTACTTC.

This clone was observed a few times. This chain joins TRBV10-3 and TRBJ1-1; D may be TRBD1 (5 bases). V was clipped by 8 bases and J by 4 bases, with 14 bases between them. Germline V gives CDR1 ENHRY, CDR2 SYGVKD. The CDR3 spans 13 residues. In DNA form, the CDR3 reads TGTGCCATCCGAAGCTTGGGGGGCACTGAAGCTTTCTTT. Translated: CAIRSLGGTEAFF.

The rearrangement joins TRBV27 to TRBJ2-1; 9 nucleotides agree with TRBD1. J gave up 5 bases and V 2 bases, and 10 bases lay outside the gene matches. Per the germline V gene, CDR1 is MNHEY and CDR2 is SMNVEV (reference sequence). The CDR3 is made up of 17 amino acids. The CDR3 region is CASSLIRTGAPDNEQFF. The CDR3 bases are TGTGCCAGCAGTTTAATAAGGACAGGGGCTCCTGACAATGAGCAGTTCTTC.

The chain combines TRBV6-5 with TRBJ1-2; TRBD1 aligns across 7 bases. The V gene end was trimmed by 0 bases and the J gene end by 1 base; junction bases not matched to a gene: 5. Germline V gene sequence: CDR1 MNHEY, CDR2 SVGAGI. The CDR3 covers 16 residues. The CDR3 spells CASSYSGTVVNYGYTF. The CDR3 nucleotides read TGTGCCAGCAGTTACTCCGGGACAGTCGTTAACTATGGCTACACCTTC.

J is TRBJ1-1 and V is TRBV13, with 9 bases matching TRBD1. CDR1 and CDR2 from the germline V gene are PRHDT and FYEKMQ (reference sequence). V was pared by 4 bases and J by 0 bases, with 3 bases of the junction left unmatched. There are 15 residues in the CDR3. In DNA, the CDR3 is TGTGCCAGCAGCTGGGACAGGGAATTGAACACTGAAGCTTTCTTT. It specifies CASSWDRELNTEAFF.